This T cell receptor beta chain emerged from a study of identical twins. This clonotype turned up a few times. Its antigen is undetermined. In every case, the donor was a healthy Caucasian. Germline CDR1 reads SQVTM; CDR2 reads ANQGSEA. V lost 3 bases and J lost 4; bases outside the gene matches: 6. This CDR3 contains 14 residues. Template switching added a universal primer binding site, and final cDNA carried unique molecular identifiers. A single record per CDR3 protein comes from TCRdb applying MiXCR to the 5' RACE reads. The sample shows 270,000 or so distinct CDR3 sequences, around 8.3% of them seen only once. General study findings and limits: Beta out-of-frame twin sharing showed a weaker excess.

These data also formed part of another study, on yellow fever vaccine responses in identical twins.

The sample was CD8+ T cells sorted from blood. This sequence joins TRBV29-1 and TRBJ2-1; 7 bases fit TRBD1. The TCR originated in a woman under 30 in good health. The CDR3 protein is CSVDSQGEYNEQFF. CDR3 bases: TGCAGCGTTGATTCGCAGGGGGAGTACAATGAGCAGTTCTTC.